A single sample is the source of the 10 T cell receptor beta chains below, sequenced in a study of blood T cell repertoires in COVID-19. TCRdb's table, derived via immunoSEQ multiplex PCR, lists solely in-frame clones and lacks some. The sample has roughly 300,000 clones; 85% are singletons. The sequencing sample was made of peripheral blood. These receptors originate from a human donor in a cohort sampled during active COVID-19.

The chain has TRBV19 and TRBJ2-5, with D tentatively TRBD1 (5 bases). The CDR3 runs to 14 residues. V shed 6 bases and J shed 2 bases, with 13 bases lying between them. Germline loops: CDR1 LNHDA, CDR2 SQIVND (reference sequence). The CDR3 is CASSKGVVQETQYF. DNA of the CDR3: TGTGCCAGTAGCAAAGGGGTTGTGCAAGAGACCCAGTACTTC.

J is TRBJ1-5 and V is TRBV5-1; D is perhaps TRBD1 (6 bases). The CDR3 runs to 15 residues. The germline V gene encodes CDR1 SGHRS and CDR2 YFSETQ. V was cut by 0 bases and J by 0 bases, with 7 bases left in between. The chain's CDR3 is CASSLAGASNQPQHF. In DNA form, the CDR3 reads TGCGCCAGCAGCTTGGCAGGGGCTAGCAATCAGCCCCAGCATTTT. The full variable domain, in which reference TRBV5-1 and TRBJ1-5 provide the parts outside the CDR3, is KAGVTQTPRYLIKTRGQQVTLSCSPISGHRSVSWYQQTPGQGLQFLFEYFSETQRNKGNFPGRFSGRQFSNSRSEMNVSTLELGDSALYLCASSLAGASNQPQHFGDGTRLSIL.

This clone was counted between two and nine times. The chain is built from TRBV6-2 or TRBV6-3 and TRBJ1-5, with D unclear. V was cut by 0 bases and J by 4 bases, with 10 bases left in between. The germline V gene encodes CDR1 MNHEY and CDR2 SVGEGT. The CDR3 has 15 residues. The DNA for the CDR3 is TGTGCCAGCAGTTACTCGAATCTCGGGAATCAGCCCCAGCATTTT. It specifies CASSYSNLGNQPQHF.

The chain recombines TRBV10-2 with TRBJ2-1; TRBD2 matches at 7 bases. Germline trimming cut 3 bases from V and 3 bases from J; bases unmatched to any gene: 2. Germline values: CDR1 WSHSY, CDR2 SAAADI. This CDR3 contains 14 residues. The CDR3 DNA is TGCGCCAGCAGTGAAGGCGGGGGCTACAATGAGCAGTTCTTC. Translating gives CASSEGGGYNEQFF.

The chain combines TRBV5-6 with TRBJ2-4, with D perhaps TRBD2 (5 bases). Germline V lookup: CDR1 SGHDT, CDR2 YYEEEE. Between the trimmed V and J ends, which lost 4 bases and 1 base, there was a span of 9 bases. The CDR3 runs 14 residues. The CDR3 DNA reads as TGTGCCAGCAGCCGCCCGGGGGCCAAAAACATTCAGTACTTC. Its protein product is CASSRPGAKNIQYF.

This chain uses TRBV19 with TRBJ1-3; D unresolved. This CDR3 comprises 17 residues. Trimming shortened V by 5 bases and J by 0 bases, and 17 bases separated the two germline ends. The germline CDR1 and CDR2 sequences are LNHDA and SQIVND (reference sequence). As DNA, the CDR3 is TGTGCCAGTAGTCCACACCGATGGGCCGACTCTGGAAACACCATATATTTT. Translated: CASSPHRWADSGNTIYF.

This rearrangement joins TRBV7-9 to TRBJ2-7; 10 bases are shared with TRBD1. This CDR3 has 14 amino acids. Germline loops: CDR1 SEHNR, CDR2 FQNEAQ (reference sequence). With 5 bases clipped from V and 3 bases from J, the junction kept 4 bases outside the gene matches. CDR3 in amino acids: CASSPGTGDYEQYF. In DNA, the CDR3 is TGTGCCAGCAGCCCCGGGACAGGGGACTACGAGCAGTACTTC.

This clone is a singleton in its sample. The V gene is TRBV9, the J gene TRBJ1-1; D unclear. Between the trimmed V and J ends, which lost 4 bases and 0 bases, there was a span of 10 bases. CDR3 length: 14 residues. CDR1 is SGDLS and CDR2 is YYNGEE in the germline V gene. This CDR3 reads CASSSRGMNTEAFF. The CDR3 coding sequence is TGTGCCAGCAGCTCCCGAGGAATGAACACTGAAGCTTTCTTT.

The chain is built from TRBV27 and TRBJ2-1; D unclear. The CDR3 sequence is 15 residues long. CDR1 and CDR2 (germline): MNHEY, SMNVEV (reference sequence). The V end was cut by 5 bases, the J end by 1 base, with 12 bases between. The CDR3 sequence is CASSPVAGSYNEQFF. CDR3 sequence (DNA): TGTGCCAGCAGTCCCGTGGCCGGGTCCTACAATGAGCAGTTCTTC.

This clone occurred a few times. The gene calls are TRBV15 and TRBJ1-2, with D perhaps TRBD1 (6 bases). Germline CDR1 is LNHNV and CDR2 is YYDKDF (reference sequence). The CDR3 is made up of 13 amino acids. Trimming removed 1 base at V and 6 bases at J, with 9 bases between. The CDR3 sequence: CATSRAYRDGYTF. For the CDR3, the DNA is TGTGCCACCAGCAGAGCCTACAGGGATGGCTACACCTTC.